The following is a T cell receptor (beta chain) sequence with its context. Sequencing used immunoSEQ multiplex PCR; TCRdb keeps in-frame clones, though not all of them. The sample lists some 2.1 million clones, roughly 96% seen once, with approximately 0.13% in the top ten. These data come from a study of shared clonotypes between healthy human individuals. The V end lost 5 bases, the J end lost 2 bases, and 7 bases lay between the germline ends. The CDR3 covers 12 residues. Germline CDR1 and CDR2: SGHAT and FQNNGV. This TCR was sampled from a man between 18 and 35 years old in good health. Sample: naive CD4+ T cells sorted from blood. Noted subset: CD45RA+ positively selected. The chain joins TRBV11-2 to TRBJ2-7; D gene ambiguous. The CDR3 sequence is CASSRSPYEQYF. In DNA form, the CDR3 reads TGTGCCAGCAGCCGCAGTCCCTACGAGCAGTACTTC.